A single sample is the source of the 32 T cell receptor beta chains below, sequenced in a study of CD8+CD57+ T cells in acquired aplastic anemia. Genomic DNA acted as the template from which TCR beta VDJ combination and CDR3 sequence profiling were carried out. From the reads, TCRdb called clonotypes with MiXCR, one entry per CDR3 protein. The sample gives 400,000 to 600,000 distinct CDR3 sequences, 25% to 40% of which show up once; around 0.82% is in the top ten. Before being chosen for sequencing, patients had shown CD8+CD57+ cell expansion by flow cytometry. Material for sequencing was sorted CD4+, CD8+, or CD8+CD57+ T cells (not recorded which) from PBMCs. These receptors all come from a human donor with aplastic anemia.

This clonotype showed up many times. This rearrangement joins TRBV2 to TRBJ1-3; possible D gene TRBD1, 5 bases. Germline CDR1 is SNHLY and CDR2 is FYNNEI. V was trimmed by 4 bases and J by 0 bases, leaving 13 bases between them. The CDR3 runs 16 residues. The CDR3 loop reads CASSGETVHSGNTIYF. The CDR3 region has the DNA TGTGCCAGCAGTGGGGAGACAGTCCACTCTGGAAACACCATATATTTT. The full variable domain, its missing parts supplied by reference TRBV2 and TRBJ1-3, is EPEVTQTPSHQVTQMGQEVILRCVPISNHLYFYWYRQILGQKVEFLVSFYNNEISEKSEIFDDQFSVERPDGSNFTLKIRSTKLEDSAMYFCASSGETVHSGNTIYFGEGSWLTVV.

This clonotype was detected many times. The CDR3 sequence: CSASAPMEDGYTF. The CDR3, as DNA: TGCAGTGCTAGTGCCCCGATGGAGGATGGCTACACCTTC. V usage is TRBV20-1 and J usage is TRBJ1-2; D is ambiguous. Trimming pared 3 bases from V and 6 bases from J, leaving 14 bases between. The CDR3 totals 13 residues. Germline V CDR1 and CDR2: DFQATT, SNEGSKA (reference sequence).

J is TRBJ2-7 and V is TRBV13; the D is unclear. The germline gives CDR1 PRHDT, CDR2 FYEKMQ (reference sequence). There are 13 residues in the CDR3. V gave up 5 bases and J gave up 7 bases, with 15 bases separating them. The CDR3 nucleotides are TGTGCCAGCAGCCTAAACCTAGTGGGGGAGCAGTACTTC. Translating gives CASSLNLVGEQYF.

This clonotype has only a few counts. V and J are TRBV7-9 and TRBJ2-3; D may be TRBD2 (6 bases). Germline values: CDR1 SEHNR, CDR2 FQNEAQ (reference sequence). The CDR3 extends over 14 amino acids. The ends were cut back, 5 bases at V and 0 bases at J, with 9 bases in the middle. The CDR3 sequence is CASSRSGSTDTQYF. The CDR3 DNA sequence: TGTGCCAGCAGCCGCAGCGGGAGCACAGATACGCAGTATTTT.

This clonotype was detected many times. The chain carries TRBV14 and TRBJ1-2, with a weak D call TRBD1 (6 bases). CDR1 is SGHDN and CDR2 is FVKESK in the germline V gene. CDR3 size: 13 residues. Trimming stripped 3 bases from V and 3 bases from J, with 8 bases between. The CDR3 nucleotides read TGTGCCAGCAGCCAGAACAGGGACTATGGCTACACCTTC. Translating it yields CASSQNRDYGYTF.

This clonotype was seen many times. The chain is built from TRBV7-9 and TRBJ1-5; D might be TRBD1 (5 bases). The length of the CDR3 is 15 residues. From germline, CDR1 is SEHNR and CDR2 FQNEAQ (reference sequence). V was clipped by 5 bases and J by 6 bases, with 17 bases between them. CDR3 nucleotides: TGTGCCAGCAGCCCGGGACTTGGGCATAGTCAGCCCCAGCATTTT. Protein sequence: CASSPGLGHSQPQHF.

Points on this clonotype: This likely comes from a read error, as the CDR3 has no conserved phenylalanine or tryptophan at its end. This chain uses TRBV6-1 with TRBJ1-5; D call uncertain. The V gene's germline CDR1 is MNHNS and CDR2 SASEGT. Trimming shortened V by 7 bases and J by 6 bases, and 10 bases separated the two germline ends. The CDR3 runs to 12 residues. CDR3: CASKIISQPQHL. CDR3 nucleotide sequence: TGTGCCAGCAAAATCATAAGTCAGCCCCAGCATCTT.

This chain links TRBV6-1 with TRBJ2-7; TRBD1 agrees at 7 bases. The trim removed 6 bases at V and 3 bases at J, leaving 5 bases unmatched. CDR3 length equals 13 residues. CDR1 is MNHNS and CDR2 is SASEGT in the germline V gene. The CDR3 region is CASRSGQLYEQYF. In nucleotides, the CDR3 is TGTGCCAGCAGGTCGGGACAGCTCTACGAGCAGTACTTC.

As for this clonotype: The CDR3 carries no conserved terminal phenylalanine or tryptophan, so it likely arises from a read error. V usage is TRBV7-3 and J usage is TRBJ2-5; 7 bases are a match to TRBD2. The junction had 9 bases not matched to a gene; V was cut back by 5 bases and J by 3 bases. Germline CDR1 SGHTA, CDR2 FQGTGA. The CDR3 is 15 amino acids. CDR3 sequence reads: CASSPQAGLKETQYS. CDR3 sequence (DNA): TGTGCCAGCAGCCCCCAGGCGGGACTAAAAGAGACCCAGTACTCC.

The J gene is TRBJ2-6, the V gene TRBV11-2, with D tentatively TRBD1 (5 bases). CDR3 length: 20 residues. Trimming stripped 1 base from V and 3 bases from J, with 22 bases between. CDR1 is SGHAT and CDR2 is FQNNGV in the germline V gene. For the CDR3, the DNA is TGTGCCAGCAGCTTAGGAGTGTATAGTGGTTGGGGCTTTGGGGCCAACGTCCTGACTTTC. This gives the protein CASSLGVYSGWGFGANVLTF.

In its sample, this clonotype was seen once. This chain uses TRBV7-2 with TRBJ1-2; maybe TRBD1 (6 bases). The CDR3 totals 14 residues. Trimming took off 7 bases at V and 1 base at J, with 13 bases between the two ends. Germline V gives CDR1 SGHTA, CDR2 FQGNSA. The CDR3 sequence is CASMTGALNYGYTF. Written as DNA, the CDR3 is TGTGCCAGCATGACAGGAGCCCTTAACTATGGCTACACCTTC.

The V call is TRBV20-1, the J call TRBJ2-7; TRBD1 might be the D (6 bases). V was trimmed by 4 bases and J by 3 bases, leaving 13 bases between them. Germline CDR1 reads DFQATT; CDR2 reads SNEGSKA (reference sequence). The CDR3 contains 13 residues. The CDR3 bases are TGCAGTGCTATAGGACAGAACTACTACGAGCAGTACTTC. Residues: CSAIGQNYYEQYF.

This clonotype was observed many times. The chain carries TRBV6-1 and TRBJ2-7; 11 bases align to TRBD1. Germline V CDR1 and CDR2: MNHNS, SASEGT. V was pared by 4 bases and J by 5 bases, with 4 bases of the junction left unmatched. This CDR3 region has 14 residues. Here the CDR3 reads CASSGTGGGHEQYF. The DNA for the CDR3 is TGTGCCAGCAGTGGGACAGGGGGCGGGCACGAGCAGTACTTC.

This clonotype was seen at least ten times. The rearrangement uses TRBV10-3 and TRBJ2-2; possibly TRBD1 for D (5 bases). This CDR3 comprises 15 residues. Germline V CDR1 and CDR2: ENHRY, SYGVKD. V was clipped by 2 bases and J by 6 bases, with 13 bases between them. The CDR3 reads CAISETGLSAGELFF. CDR3 bases: TGTGCCATCAGTGAGACAGGCCTTTCGGCCGGGGAGCTGTTTTTT.

This clonotype came up many times. The chain is built from TRBV15 and TRBJ1-5, with a tentative D call TRBD1 (5 bases). V gave up 0 bases and J gave up 6 bases, with 12 bases separating them. CDR1 LNHNV and CDR2 YYDKDF come from the germline V gene (reference sequence). There are 15 residues in the CDR3. CDR3 nucleotides: TGTGCCACCAGCAGAGACACACCCGGGGGTCAGCCCCAGCATTTT. Encoded protein: CATSRDTPGGQPQHF.

This clonotype was detected only a few times. The chain uses TRBV11-1 and TRBJ2-3, with unresolved D. Germline values: CDR1 SGHAT, CDR2 FQDESV (reference sequence). This CDR3 has 15 amino acids. With 1 base removed from V and 4 bases from J, the gap between germline ends came to 12 bases. CDR3 in amino acids: CASSLGSRPPDTQYF. The CDR3 nucleotides are TGTGCCAGCAGCTTAGGCAGCCGGCCCCCAGATACGCAGTATTTT.

This clonotype showed up just a few times. Given a much more abundant clone one base away, this may be a read error. The chain employs TRBV15 and TRBJ1-4; TRBD1 matches 7 bases. V shed 2 bases and J 8 bases; nucleotides not matched to a gene: 5. The CDR3 consists of 14 residues. Germline assignment: CDR1 LNHNV and CDR2 YYDKDF (reference sequence). The CDR3 here is CATSRQGGREKLFF. The CDR3 coding sequence is TGTGCCACCAGCAGACAGGGGGGGAGGGAAAAACTGTTTTTT.

This clonotype was recorded at least ten times. The genes are TRBV20-1 and TRBJ1-1; 7 bases are a match to TRBD1. Germline CDR1 reads DFQATT; CDR2 reads SNEGSKA (reference sequence). The CDR3 extends over 15 amino acids. V dropped 1 base and J dropped 5; count of bases not matched to a gene: 10. The CDR3 region is CSARVTGDSGTEAFF. CDR3 in DNA: TGCAGTGCTAGAGTCACAGGGGACTCTGGGACTGAAGCTTTCTTT.

This clonotype has only a few counts. V and J are TRBV11-3 and TRBJ1-1; no firm D call. CDR1 is SGHNT, CDR2 YENEEA, per germline. V was pared by 4 bases and J by 5 bases, with 17 bases between. The CDR3 runs to 15 residues. CDR3 sequence: CASSSQIGGRTEAFF. In DNA, the CDR3 is TGTGCCAGCAGCTCGCAGATTGGAGGGAGGACTGAAGCTTTCTTT.

The chain joins TRBV10-3 to TRBJ2-1; TRBD1 matches at 12 bases. This CDR3 comprises 14 residues. The V and J ends lost 9 bases and 7 bases, in that order; junction bases with no gene match: 7. Germline values: CDR1 ENHRY, CDR2 SYGVKD. The CDR3 reads CAITRDRGLNEQFF. CDR3 in DNA: TGTGCCATTACGAGGGACAGGGGGCTTAATGAGCAGTTCTTC.

This clonotype has at least ten counts. The rearrangement joins TRBV9 to TRBJ1-3; weak D call: TRBD1 (6 bases). Looked up from germline, CDR1 is SGDLS and CDR2 is YYNGEE. Trimming took 3 bases from V and 1 from J, leaving 11 bases between them. The CDR3 covers 15 residues. CDR3 nucleotides: TGTGCCAGCAGCGCGCATCAGGGGTCTGGAAACACCATATATTTT. It codes for CASSAHQGSGNTIYF.

This clonotype was counted only a few times. This chain connects TRBV29-1 to TRBJ2-7, with 7 bases lining up with TRBD2. Germline CDR1 SQVTM, CDR2 ANQGSEA. The CDR3 extends over 18 amino acids. J gave up 0 bases and V 4 bases, and 18 bases lay outside the gene matches. CDR3 amino acids: CSVAQVFYGGGSSYEQYF. CDR3 nucleotides: TGCAGCGTTGCCCAGGTCTTTTATGGGGGAGGGAGCTCCTACGAGCAGTACTTC.

This clonotype was seen more than once but under ten times. This chain links TRBV5-1 with TRBJ2-3; TRBD2 matches 13 bases. CDR3 length equals 21 residues. Germline CDR1 reads SGHRS; CDR2 reads YFSETQ. V trimming: 1 base; J trimming: 2 bases; junction bases outside the gene matches: 16. The CDR3 DNA is TGCGCCAGCAGCTTGACCCCGCTAGGTACTAGCGGGGGGGCGATCACAGATACGCAGTATTTT. Amino acids: CASSLTPLGTSGGAITDTQYF.

This chain links TRBV6-1 with TRBJ1-6; 8 nucleotides align to TRBD1. The CDR3 is 15 residues long. Losses at the gene ends were 2 bases for V and 6 bases for J; bases not matched to a gene: 3. Germline loops: CDR1 MNHNS, CDR2 SASEGT. The CDR3 region is CASSEIGQGNSPLHF. The CDR3 region has the DNA TGTGCCAGCAGTGAAATCGGACAGGGTAATTCACCCCTCCACTTT.

The rearrangement joins TRBV25-1 to TRBJ2-3; perhaps TRBD2 as D (6 bases). The CDR3 has 17 residues. V shed 2 bases and J shed 2 bases, with 17 bases lying between them. Looked up from germline, CDR1 is MGHDK and CDR2 is SYGVNS. This CDR3 reads CASSEGVAGRLTDTQYF. The DNA of the CDR3 is TGTGCCAGCAGTGAAGGGGTGGCGGGGAGGCTCACAGATACGCAGTATTTT.

The sample holds a few counts of this clonotype. This chain links TRBV5-1 with TRBJ2-7; D unresolved. This CDR3 has 11 amino acids. Germline CDR1 and CDR2: SGHRS and YFSETQ. Deletions cut 6 bases from V and 6 bases from J, with 10 bases between. In DNA, the CDR3 is TGCGCCAGCACCATTAATCTCGAGCAGTACTTC. Translation: CASTINLEQYF.

The V call is TRBV24-1, the J call TRBJ2-3, with 12 bases identical to TRBD2. CDR3 size: 15 residues. The trim removed 6 bases at V and 11 bases at J, leaving 11 bases unmatched. Germline loops: CDR1 KGHDR, CDR2 SFDVKD. CDR3: CATSMTSGSNNEQYF. The CDR3 DNA reads as TGTGCCACCAGTATGACTAGCGGGAGCAACAATGAGCAGTATTTT.

The V gene is TRBV7-9, the J gene TRBJ1-2; tentatively, D is TRBD1 (5 bases). In germline, CDR1 is SEHNR, CDR2 FQNEAQ (reference sequence). This CDR3 region has 14 residues. Trimming pared 5 bases from V and 7 bases from J, leaving 17 bases between. The DNA for the CDR3 is TGTGCCAGCAGCCCGACTCTGGACGGGGGTGGCTACACCTTC. Translated, it gives CASSPTLDGGGYTF.

This clonotype was seen a handful of times. V gene TRBV7-9 combines with J gene TRBJ2-1; 9 bases line up with TRBD1. The trim removed 4 bases at V and 6 bases at J, leaving 13 bases unmatched. In germline, CDR1 is SEHNR, CDR2 FQNEAQ (reference sequence). This CDR3 comprises 17 residues. CDR3 sequence (DNA): TGTGCCAGCAGCTACACACGACCGGGACAGGGCATCAATGAGCAGTTCTTC. Its translation: CASSYTRPGQGINEQFF. Full variable domain (remainder filled in from reference TRBV7-9 and TRBJ2-1): DTGVSQNPRHKITKRGQNVTFRCDPISEHNRLYWYRQTLGQGPEFLTYFQNEAQLEKSRLLSDRFSAERPKGSFSTLEIQRTEQGDSAMYLCASSYTRPGQGINEQFFGPGTRLTVL.

This clonotype was observed at least ten times. DNA for the CDR3: TGTGCCACCCGGGGATTCTCTGGAAACACCATATATTTT. This sequence encodes CATRGFSGNTIYF. The chain employs TRBV7-6 and TRBJ1-3, with no clear D. Germline CDR1 is SGHVS and CDR2 is FNYEAQ. The CDR3 sequence is 13 residues long. Trimming took 10 bases from V and 0 from J, leaving 10 bases between them.

To note about this clonotype: The junction and the germline gene differ at one end; a read error may be behind it. V usage is TRBV24-1 and J usage is TRBJ1-2; possible D gene TRBD1, 5 bases. Germline loops: CDR1 KGHDR, CDR2 SFDVKD. The CDR3 runs to 14 residues. The CDR3 bases are TGTACCACCAGTGACAACGACAGCAACCATGGCTACACCTTC. Translation gives CTTSDNDSNHGYTF.

J is TRBJ2-7 and V is TRBV9; D is unclear. Germline values: CDR1 SGDLS, CDR2 YYNGEE. V dropped 7 bases and J dropped 1 base, with 12 bases sitting between them. The CDR3 consists of 13 residues. CDR3 in amino acids: CASSPQRSYEQYF. For the CDR3, the DNA is TGTGCCAGCTCACCTCAACGTTCCTACGAGCAGTACTTC. Together with reference TRBV9 and TRBJ2-7, the CDR3 gives the full variable domain: DSGVTQTPKHLITATGQRVTLRCSPRSGDLSVYWYQQSLDQGLQFLIQYYNGEERAKGNILERFSAQQFPDLHSELNLSSLELGDSALYFCASSPQRSYEQYFGPGTRLTVT.